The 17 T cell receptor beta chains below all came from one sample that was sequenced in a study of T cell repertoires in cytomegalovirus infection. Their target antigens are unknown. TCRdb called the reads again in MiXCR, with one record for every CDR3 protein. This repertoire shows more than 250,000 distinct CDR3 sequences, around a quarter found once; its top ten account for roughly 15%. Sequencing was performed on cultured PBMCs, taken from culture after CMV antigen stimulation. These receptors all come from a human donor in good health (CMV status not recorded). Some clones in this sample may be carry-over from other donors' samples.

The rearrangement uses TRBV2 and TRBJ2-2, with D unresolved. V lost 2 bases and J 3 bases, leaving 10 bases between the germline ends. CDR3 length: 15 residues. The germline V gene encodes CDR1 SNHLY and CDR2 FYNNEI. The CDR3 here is CASSESQLHTGELFF. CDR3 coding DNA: TGTGCCAGCAGTGAAAGCCAGTTACACACCGGGGAGCTGTTTTTT.

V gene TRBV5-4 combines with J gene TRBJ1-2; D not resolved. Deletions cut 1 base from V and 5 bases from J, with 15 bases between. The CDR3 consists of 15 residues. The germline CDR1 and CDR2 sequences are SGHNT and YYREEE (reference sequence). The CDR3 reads CASSLTVARGYGYTF. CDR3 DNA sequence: TGTGCCAGCAGCTTGACCGTTGCTAGAGGGTATGGCTACACCTTC.

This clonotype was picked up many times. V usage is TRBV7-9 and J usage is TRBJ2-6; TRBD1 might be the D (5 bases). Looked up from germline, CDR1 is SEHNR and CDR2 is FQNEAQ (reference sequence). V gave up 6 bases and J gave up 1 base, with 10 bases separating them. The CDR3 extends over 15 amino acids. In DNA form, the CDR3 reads TGTGCCAGCAGGCCGACAGTTTCTGGGGCCAACGTCCTGACTTTC. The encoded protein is CASRPTVSGANVLTF.

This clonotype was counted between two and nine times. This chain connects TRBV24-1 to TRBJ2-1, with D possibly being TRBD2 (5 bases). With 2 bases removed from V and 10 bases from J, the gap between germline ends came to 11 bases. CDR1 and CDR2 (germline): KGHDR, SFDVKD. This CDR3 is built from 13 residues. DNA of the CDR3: TGTGCCACCAGTGATTCGGGGTGGAGAGAGCAGTTCTTC. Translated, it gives CATSDSGWREQFF.

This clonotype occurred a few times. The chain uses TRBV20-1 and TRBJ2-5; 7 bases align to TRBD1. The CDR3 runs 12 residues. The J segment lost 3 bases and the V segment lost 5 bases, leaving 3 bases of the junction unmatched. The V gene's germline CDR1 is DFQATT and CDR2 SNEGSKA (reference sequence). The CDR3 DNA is TGCAGTGCTCCCGACAGGGAAGAGACCCAGTACTTC. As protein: CSAPDREETQYF.

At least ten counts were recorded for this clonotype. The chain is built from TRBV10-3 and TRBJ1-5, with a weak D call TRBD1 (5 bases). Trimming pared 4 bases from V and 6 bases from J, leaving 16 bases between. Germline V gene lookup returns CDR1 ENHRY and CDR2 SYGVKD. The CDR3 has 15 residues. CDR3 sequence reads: CAISGGVGASQPQHF. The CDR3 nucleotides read TGTGCCATCAGTGGGGGGGTAGGGGCAAGTCAGCCCCAGCATTTT.

In nucleotides, the CDR3 is TGTGCCAGCAGCCAGCCGGGCCTCTCTGGAAACACCATATATTTT. Encoded protein: CASSQPGLSGNTIYF. The chain is built from TRBV3-1 and TRBJ1-3; the D is unclear. Germline-derived CDR1 and CDR2 are LGHDT and YNNKEL (reference sequence). The germline V and J ends were trimmed by 3 bases and 0 bases, with 9 bases remaining between them. The CDR3 has 15 amino acids.

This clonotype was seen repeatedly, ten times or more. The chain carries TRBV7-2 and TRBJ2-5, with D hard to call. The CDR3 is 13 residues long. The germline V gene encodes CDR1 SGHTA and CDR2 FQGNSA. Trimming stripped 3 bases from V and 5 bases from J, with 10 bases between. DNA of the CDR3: TGTGCCAGCAGCTTCGCTCATGTGGAGACCCAGTACTTC. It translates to CASSFAHVETQYF.

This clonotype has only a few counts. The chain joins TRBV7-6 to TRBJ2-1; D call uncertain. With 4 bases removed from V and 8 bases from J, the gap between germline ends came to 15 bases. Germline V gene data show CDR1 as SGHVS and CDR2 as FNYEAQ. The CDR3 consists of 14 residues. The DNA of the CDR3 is TGTGCCAGCAGCTCTTGGAACCCTTTGGATGAGCAGTTCTTC. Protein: CASSSWNPLDEQFF.

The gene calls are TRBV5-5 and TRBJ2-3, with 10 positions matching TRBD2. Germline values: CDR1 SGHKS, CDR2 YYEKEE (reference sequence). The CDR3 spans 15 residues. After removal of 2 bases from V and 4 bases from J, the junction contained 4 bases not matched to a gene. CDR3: CASSFSSGSSDTQYF. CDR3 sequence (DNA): TGTGCCAGCAGCTTTTCTAGCGGGAGTTCAGATACGCAGTATTTT. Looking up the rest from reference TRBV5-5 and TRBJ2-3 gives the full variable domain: DAGVTQSPTHLIKTRGQQVTLRCSPISGHKSVSWYQQVLGQGPQFIFQYYEKEERGRGNFPDRFSARQFPNYSSELNVNALLLGDSALYLCASSFSSGSSDTQYFGPGTRLTVL.

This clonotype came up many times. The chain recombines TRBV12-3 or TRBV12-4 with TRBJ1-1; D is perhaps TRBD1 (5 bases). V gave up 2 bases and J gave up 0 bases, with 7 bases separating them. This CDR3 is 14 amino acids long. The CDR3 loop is CASSLKGMNTEAFF. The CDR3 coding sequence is TGTGCCAGCAGTTTAAAGGGGATGAACACTGAAGCTTTCTTT.

This CDR3 is CASSLARRGGYNEQFF. The CDR3 bases are TGTGCCAGCAGCTTAGCTAGGCGGGGCGGCTACAATGAGCAGTTCTTC. V gene TRBV7-2 combines with J gene TRBJ2-1, with a weak D call TRBD2 (6 bases). CDR3 length: 16 amino acids. Trimming removed 0 bases from V and 3 bases from J, with 12 bases in between. Germline V CDR1 and CDR2: SGHTA, FQGNSA.

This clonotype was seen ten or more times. This CDR3 reads CASSPRQGAGGYTF. CDR3 coding DNA: TGTGCCAGTAGTCCCAGACAGGGGGCTGGTGGCTACACCTTC. The chain links TRBV19 to TRBJ1-2; 10 bases map to TRBD1. Trimming removed 5 bases from V and 7 bases from J; junction bases left unmatched: 7. CDR1 and CDR2 (germline): LNHDA, SQIVND (reference sequence). The CDR3 loop spans 14 amino acids.

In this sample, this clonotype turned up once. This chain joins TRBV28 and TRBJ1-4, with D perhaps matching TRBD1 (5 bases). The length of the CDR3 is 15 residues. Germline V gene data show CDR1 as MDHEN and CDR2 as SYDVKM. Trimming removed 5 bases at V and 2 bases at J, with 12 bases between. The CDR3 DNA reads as TGTGCCAGCAGTCCGGGGACGGACACTAATGAAAAACTGTTTTTT. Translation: CASSPGTDTNEKLFF.

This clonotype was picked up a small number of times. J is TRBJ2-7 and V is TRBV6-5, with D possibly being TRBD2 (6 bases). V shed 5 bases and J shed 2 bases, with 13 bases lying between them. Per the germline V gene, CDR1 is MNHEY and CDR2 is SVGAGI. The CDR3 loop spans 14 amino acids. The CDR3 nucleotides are TGTGCCAGCAGTATCCTGCGGGGTGCCTACGAGCAGTACTTC. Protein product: CASSILRGAYEQYF.

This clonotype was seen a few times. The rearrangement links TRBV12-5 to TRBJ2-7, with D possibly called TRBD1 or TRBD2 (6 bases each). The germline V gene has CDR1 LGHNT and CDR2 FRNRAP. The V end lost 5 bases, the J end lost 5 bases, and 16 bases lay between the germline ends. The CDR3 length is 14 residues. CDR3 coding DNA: TGTGCTAGTGGTAAAGGGGGGACACCTGACGAGCAGTACGTC. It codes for CASGKGGTPDEQYV.

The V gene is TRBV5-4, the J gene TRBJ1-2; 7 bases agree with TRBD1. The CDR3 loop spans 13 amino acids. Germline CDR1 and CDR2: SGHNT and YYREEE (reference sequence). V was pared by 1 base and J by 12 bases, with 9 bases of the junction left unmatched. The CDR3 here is CASSLRDSLSDTF. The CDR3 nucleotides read TGTGCCAGCAGCTTGCGGGACAGCTTATCTGACACCTTC.